Following are 19 T cell receptor beta chains from one sample sequenced in a study of T-cell reconstitution after alpha-beta-depleted transplantation in children. Preparation of the TCRbeta library used unique molecular identifiers. TCRdb analysed the PCR reads with MiXCR anew, one entry per CDR3 protein. The table shows under 300,000 distinct CDR3 sequences, with around a tenth occurring only once. This sample comprised peripheral blood, obtained 180 days after TCRalphabeta/CD19-depleted stem cell transplant. These receptors came from a male patient aged 2 to 10 who had a stem cell transplant for chronic granulomatous disease, so the T cells may come from the graft donor.

The sample holds one count of this clonotype. A read error may be the cause here, since a much bigger clone is one base away. V gene TRBV20-1 combines with J gene TRBJ2-3; 10 bases are a match to TRBD1. Germline CDR1 DFQATT, CDR2 SNEGSKA (reference sequence). This CDR3 comprises 17 residues. The CDR3 DNA reads TGCAGTGCTGGATCCTCGTGGACAGGGGGAGGGACAGAAACGCAGTATTTT. Protein product: CSAGSSWTGGGTETQYF.

This clonotype was detected many times. The V call is TRBV29-1, the J call TRBJ2-1; 8 bases map to TRBD1. V was clipped by 4 bases and J by 0 bases; unmatched bases: 2. The CDR3 sequence is 14 residues long. In germline, CDR1 is SQVTM, CDR2 ANQGSEA. This CDR3 reads CSVVTGGSYNEQFF. Written as DNA, the CDR3 is TGCAGCGTTGTAACAGGGGGCTCCTACAATGAGCAGTTCTTC.

This clonotype was counted at least ten times. This sequence joins TRBV27 and TRBJ2-1; TRBD2 matches 8 bases. The germline gives CDR1 MNHEY, CDR2 SMNVEV (reference sequence). The CDR3 length is 12 residues. The V segment lost 8 bases and the J segment 11 bases; nucleotides outside the gene matches: 8. Here the CDR3 DNA reads TGTGCCAGCGCCAGCGGGAGAAGGAAGCAGTTCTTC. This codes for CASASGRRKQFF.

Many counts were recorded for this clonotype. The J gene is TRBJ1-4, the V gene TRBV6-1; 8 nucleotides line up with TRBD1. CDR1 and CDR2 (germline): MNHNS, SASEGT. The CDR3 totals 14 residues. Unmatched junction bases numbered 10, after V lost 6 bases and J lost 10 bases. The CDR3 bases are TGTGCCAGCAGCCGACCCGGGACAGGCGGAAAACTGTTTTTT. Amino acid sequence: CASSRPGTGGKLFF.

This clonotype showed up many times. A read error may account for a junction end that differs from germline. This sequence joins TRBV7-8 and TRBJ2-5; TRBD1 matches at 10 bases. Looked up from germline, CDR1 is SGHVS and CDR2 is FQNEAQ. This CDR3 contains 13 residues. DNA of the CDR3: TGTGCTAGCAGCCGGGACAGGGGAGAGACCCAGTACTTC. It translates to CASSRDRGETQYF.

The sample holds many counts of this clonotype. CDR3 nucleotide sequence: TGTGCCAGCGGCCCAGGGGGGGGCCAGAATGAGCAGTTCTTC. Translating gives CASGPGGGQNEQFF. The chain joins TRBV25-1 to TRBJ2-1; D is perhaps TRBD1 or TRBD2 (7 bases each). Germline-derived CDR1 and CDR2 are MGHDK and SYGVNS. This CDR3 comprises 14 residues. V was pared by 8 bases and J by 7 bases, with 18 bases between.

V is TRBV5-4 and J is TRBJ2-1, with 13 bases matching TRBD2. Germline CDR1 and CDR2: SGHNT and YYREEE (reference sequence). The J segment lost 7 bases and the V segment lost 4 bases, leaving 5 bases of the junction unmatched. The CDR3 is 15 amino acids. CDR3 in DNA: TGTGCCAGCAGCGGACGGGGACTAGCGGGGAATGAGCAGTTCTTC. Translated, it gives CASSGRGLAGNEQFF. The full variable domain, rest sourced from reference TRBV5-4 and TRBJ2-1, is ETGVTQSPTHLIKTRGQQVTLRCSSQSGHNTVSWYQQALGQGPQFIFQYYREEENGRGNFPPRFSGLQFPNYSSELNVNALELDDSALYLCASSGRGLAGNEQFFGPGTRLTVL.

This clonotype was found many times. The CDR3 nucleotides read TGCGCCAGCAGCTTGAATGGCGGATACGGGGAGCTGTTTTTT. Translation gives CASSLNGGYGELFF. This chain joins TRBV5-1 and TRBJ2-2, with unresolved D. Germline V gene lookup returns CDR1 SGHRS and CDR2 YFSETQ. The CDR3 contains 14 residues. Trimming took off 1 base at V and 7 bases at J, with 11 bases between the two ends.

This clonotype was seen at least ten times. V usage is TRBV6-5 and J usage is TRBJ2-2; TRBD1 matches at 7 bases. J lost 7 bases, V lost 4 bases, and 6 bases had no gene match. The CDR3 length is 14 residues. The germline CDR1 and CDR2 sequences are MNHEY and SVGAGI. The CDR3 spells CASSWTGPGGELFF. The CDR3 bases are TGTGCCAGCAGTTGGACAGGCCCAGGCGGGGAGCTGTTTTTT.

This clonotype has ten or more counts. The V and J genes are TRBV7-2 and TRBJ2-3; maybe TRBD2 (6 bases). The ends were cut back, 2 bases at V and 0 bases at J, with 15 bases in the middle. CDR3 length: 17 amino acids. The germline V gene encodes CDR1 SGHTA and CDR2 FQGNSA. CDR3 region: CASSLLAGQGSTDTQYF. The DNA of the CDR3 is TGTGCCAGCAGCTTATTGGCGGGGCAAGGTAGCACAGATACGCAGTATTTT.

CDR3 DNA sequence: TGTGCCAGCAGCCCTAGTCTAACAGGCGCCGGGGAGCAGTACTTC. Protein sequence: CASSPSLTGAGEQYF. This chain uses TRBV7-9 with TRBJ2-7; TRBD1 might be the D (5 bases). The CDR3 contains 15 residues. The V end was cut by 5 bases, the J end by 7 bases, with 21 bases between. The germline gives CDR1 SEHNR, CDR2 FQNEAQ (reference sequence). Combining the CDR3 with reference TRBV7-9 and TRBJ2-7 gives the whole variable domain DTGVSQNPRHKITKRGQNVTFRCDPISEHNRLYWYRQTLGQGPEFLTYFQNEAQLEKSRLLSDRFSAERPKGSFSTLEIQRTEQGDSAMYLCASSPSLTGAGEQYFGPGTRLTVT.

The genes are TRBV5-4 and TRBJ2-3, with 7 bases lining up with TRBD1. Germline V CDR1 and CDR2: SGHNT, YYREEE (reference sequence). CDR3 length equals 14 residues. The J segment lost 4 bases and the V segment lost 4 bases, leaving 6 bases of the junction unmatched. In DNA, the CDR3 is TGTGCCAGCAGCAAGGACAGGTTTCCAGATACGCAGTATTTT. Amino acid sequence: CASSKDRFPDTQYF.

This clonotype was seen many times. As DNA, the CDR3 is TGTGCCAGCAGTTACCTCGCGGAGAACACCGGGGAGCTGTTTTTT. Its protein is CASSYLAENTGELFF. The chain links TRBV6-5 to TRBJ2-2; D remains ambiguous. Germline assignment: CDR1 MNHEY and CDR2 SVGAGI. V lost 2 bases, J lost 1 base, and 8 bases lay in between. The CDR3 loop spans 15 amino acids.

This clonotype has a count of ten or more. This chain connects TRBV9 to TRBJ2-2; D may be TRBD1 (5 bases). CDR1 is SGDLS, CDR2 YYNGEE, per germline. The CDR3 contains 12 residues. The V end lost 0 bases, the J end lost 9 bases, and 6 bases lay between the germline ends. In DNA, the CDR3 is TGTGCCAGCAGCGTAGGGGGCCGGGAGCTGTTTTTT. Its protein is CASSVGGRELFF.

This clonotype has a count of ten or more. The chain's CDR3 is CSARTWRIGDTQYF. In DNA form, the CDR3 reads TGCAGTGCCAGAACGTGGAGAATTGGAGATACGCAGTATTTT. This chain connects TRBV20-1 to TRBJ2-3; no reliable D call. This CDR3 comprises 14 residues. The germline gives CDR1 DFQATT, CDR2 SNEGSKA (reference sequence). V was shortened by 6 bases and J by 5 bases, with 18 bases between the two germline ends.

A word on this clonotype: This may come from a read error, since a much larger clone is one base off. This chain joins TRBV4-3 and TRBJ2-3; 7 positions match TRBD1. Germline CDR1 is LGHNA and CDR2 is YSLEER. The CDR3 is 16 amino acids. The CDR3 DNA reads as TGCGCCAGCAGCCGAAGCCCCGGGACAGACACAGATACGCAGAATTTT. It specifies CASSRSPGTDTDTQNF.

This clonotype was seen ten or more times. The chain is built from TRBV6-1 and TRBJ2-7; D is unclear. The CDR3 length is 14 residues. Germline CDR1 is MNHNS and CDR2 is SASEGT. V shed 5 bases and J shed 0 bases, with 11 bases lying between them. In DNA, the CDR3 is TGTGCCAGCAGTAGTAGAGTTGACTCCTACGAGCAGTACTTC. Its protein is CASSSRVDSYEQYF.

This clonotype has at least ten counts. One junction end disagrees with the germline gene, perhaps due to a read error. The chain is built from TRBV12-3 or TRBV12-4 and TRBJ1-4; D remains ambiguous. CDR3 length: 12 amino acids. CDR3 loop: CASSFYNGKLFF. The DNA of the CDR3 is TGTGCCAGCAGTTTCTATAATGGAAAACTGTTTTTT.

This clonotype has just a few counts. The rearrangement uses TRBV7-2 and TRBJ2-7, with 9 bases fitting TRBD2. The CDR3 sequence is 17 residues long. V lost 0 bases, J lost 0 bases, and 6 bases stayed unmatched. Germline-derived CDR1 and CDR2 are SGHTA and FQGNSA. This CDR3 reads CASSLAELRGGSYEQYF. The CDR3 bases are TGTGCCAGCAGCTTAGCAGAGTTGCGGGGGGGCTCCTACGAGCAGTACTTC.